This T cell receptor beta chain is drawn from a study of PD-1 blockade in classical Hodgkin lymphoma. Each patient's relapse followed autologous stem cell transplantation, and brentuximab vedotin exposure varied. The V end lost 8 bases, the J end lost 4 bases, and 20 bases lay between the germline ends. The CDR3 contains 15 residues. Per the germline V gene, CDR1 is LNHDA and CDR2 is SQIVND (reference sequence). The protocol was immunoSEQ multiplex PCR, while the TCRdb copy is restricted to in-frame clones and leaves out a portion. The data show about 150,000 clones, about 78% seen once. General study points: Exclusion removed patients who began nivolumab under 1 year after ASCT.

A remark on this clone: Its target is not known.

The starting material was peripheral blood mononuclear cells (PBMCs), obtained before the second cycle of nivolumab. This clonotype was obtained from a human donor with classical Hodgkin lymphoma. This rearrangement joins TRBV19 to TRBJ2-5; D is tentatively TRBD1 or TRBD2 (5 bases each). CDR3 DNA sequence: TGTGCCAGTTCAACTGGGGGAGATCTTCCAGAGACCCAGTACTTC. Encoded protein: CASSTGGDLPETQYF.